The rows below give T cell receptor beta chains drawn from one sample of a study of T cell repertoires in cytomegalovirus infection. No antigens are known for them. In TCRdb, the reads were re-called with MiXCR into one record per CDR3 protein. The table shows about 920,000 distinct CDR3 sequences, with roughly 30% occurring only once. Sample: cultured CD8+ T cells from PBMCs, taken from culture after CMV antigen stimulation. The origin of the receptors is a human donor in good health (CMV status not recorded). Some clones in this sample may be carry-over from other donors' samples. Each CDR3 is given with its conserved first and last residue. Fields, in order: clone size, CDR3 length, J gene, V gene, D gene, CDR3 DNA, CDR3 protein. D genes are given only for firm matches. Some rows have no size entry. The others give once, few or many, or a class for an expanded clone.

>.|17|TRBJ1-3|TRBV13|.
TGTGCCAGCAGCTTAGGGAGGGGGTCCCGCTCTGGAAACACCATATATTTT
CASSLGRGSRSGNTIYF
>many|19|TRBJ2-4|TRBV7-8|.
TGTGCCAGCAGCTTAAAAAGGGACGGAGACCGAGTCGCCAAAAACATTCAGTACTTC
CASSLKRDGDRVAKNIQYF
>few|14|TRBJ1-4|TRBV7-2|.
TGTGCCAGCAGCTTAGCGGGTCGAAATGAAAAACTGTTTTTT
CASSLAGRNEKLFF
>.|19|TRBJ2-4|TRBV7-9|TRBD1
TGTGCCAGCAGCTCCGAGACAGGGCGCGGATTCCTAGCCGAAAACATTCAGTACTTC
CASSSETGRGFLAENIQYF
>.|13|TRBJ1-4|TRBV13|.
TGTGCCAGCAGGACAGGAAAAGGTGAAAAACTGTTTTTT
CASRTGKGEKLFF
>.|17|TRBJ2-1|TRBV28|.
TGTGCCAGCACTATCCCCCTGACAGGACCCTCCTACAATGAGCAGTTCTTC
CASTIPLTGPSYNEQFF
>many|14|TRBJ1-1|TRBV7-8|.
TGTGCCAGCAGCTTATCCAGCCAGAACACTGAAGCTTTCTTT
CASSLSSQNTEAFF
>.|14|TRBJ2-1|TRBV25-1|.
TGTGCCAGCAGTGCCGGGGCGGGGCCCAATGAGCAGTTCTTC
CASSAGAGPNEQFF
>.|13|TRBJ1-6|TRBV4-2|.
TGTGCCAGCAGCCAAGACAGGGAGGCACCCCTCCACTTT
CASSQDREAPLHF
>.|17|TRBJ1-5|TRBV10-3|.
TGTGCCATCAGTGAGTCGTTTGTGACAGATAGCAATCAGCCCCAGCATTTT
CAISESFVTDSNQPQHF
>few|15|TRBJ2-2|TRBV7-9|TRBD2
TGTGCCAGCAGCTCCGGGACTAGCGGCACCGGGGAGCTGTTTTTT
CASSSGTSGTGELFF
>.|16|TRBJ2-1|TRBV4-2|TRBD2
TGTGCCAGCAGCCAACTAGCGGGGGGTATAAACAATGAGCAGTTCTTC
CASSQLAGGINNEQFF
>.|13|TRBJ1-5|TRBV27|.
TGTGCCAGCAGTTTATCAGGGGGGGAGCCCCAGCATTTT
CASSLSGGEPQHF
>.|13|TRBJ1-1|TRBV27|.
TGTGCCAGCAGTAACAGGGTGAACACTGAAGCTTTCTTT
CASSNRVNTEAFF
>few|15|TRBJ1-6|TRBV27|.
TGTGCCAGCAGTTTTGGGGCAGGAACCAATTCACCCCTCCACTTT
CASSFGAGTNSPLHF
>.|12|TRBJ1-2|TRBV7-2|TRBD1
TGTGCCAGCAGCCCAGAGACAGGGGGCTACACCTTC
CASSPETGGYTF
>few|15|TRBJ1-3|TRBV3-1|.
TGTGCCAGCAGCCAAGAATCTGGCATTGGAAACACCATATATTTT
CASSQESGIGNTIYF
>.|14|TRBJ1-1|TRBV7-9|.
TGTGCCAGCAGCTTAGCCGCAGTTAACACTGAAGCTTTCTTT
CASSLAAVNTEAFF
>few|15|TRBJ1-2|TRBV4-1|.
TGCGCCAGCAGCCAAGAGCCCAGCTCTAACTATGGCTACACCTTC
CASSQEPSSNYGYTF
>few|14|TRBJ1-5|TRBV27|.
TGTGCCAGCAGTCAGACTTATAGCAATCAGCCCCAGCATTTT
CASSQTYSNQPQHF
>.|14|TRBJ2-7|TRBV27|TRBD2
TGTGCCAGCAGTTTTAGCGGGGGTGTGTGGGAGCAGTACTTC
CASSFSGGVWEQYF
>few|12|TRBJ2-7|TRBV6-5|.
TGTGCCAGCAGCGCTGGGGGGGACATGCGGTACTTC
CASSAGGDMRYF
>.|16|TRBJ2-1|TRBV13|.
TGTGCCAGCAGTCACCGAAAGGGGCCGACCTACAATGAGCAGTTCTTC
CASSHRKGPTYNEQFF
>few|15|TRBJ2-2|TRBV20-1|.
TGCAGTGCTAGGAATCCGGGCCTCATGGCCGGGGAGCTGTTTTTT
CSARNPGLMAGELFF
>few|12|TRBJ2-5|TRBV5-4|TRBD2
TGTGCCAGCAGTCCGGGGGGTTCCACCGACTACTTC
CASSPGGSTDYF
>many|16|TRBJ2-3|TRBV7-8|.
TGTGCCAGCAGCCTCGGGACCGTACGATTCACAGATACGCAGTATTTT
CASSLGTVRFTDTQYF
>many|17|TRBJ2-2|TRBV7-8|.
TGTGCCAGCAGCCACCGTGAGGCGCCACCTGGGTCCGGGGAGCTGTTTTTT
CASSHREAPPGSGELFF
>.|16|TRBJ1-1|TRBV14|TRBD1
TGTGCCAGCAGCCCCCCTTGGGGACAGCAGAACACTGAAGCTTTCTTT
CASSPPWGQQNTEAFF
>few|15|TRBJ2-5|TRBV7-6|.
TGTGCCAGCAGTATAATGGGGAACGGACAAGAGACCCAGTACTTC
CASSIMGNGQETQYF
>few|12|TRBJ2-4|TRBV7-9|.
TGTGCCTCCCGAGGGCGTGAAAACATTCAGTACTTC
CASRGRENIQYF
>many|13|TRBJ2-4|TRBV7-2|.
TGTGCCAGCAGCTTAGAAAGCTGGGACATTCAGTACTTC
CASSLESWDIQYF
>.|15|TRBJ1-2|TRBV28|.
TGTGCCAGCAGCCAAGACAGGATAGCTAACTATGGCTACACCTTC
CASSQDRIANYGYTF
>few|18|TRBJ2-1|TRBV6-1|TRBD2
TGTGCCAGCAGTGAAGAGACTAGCGGGGGGGCCCCTTACAATGAGCAGTTCTTC
CASSEETSGGAPYNEQFF
>few|13|TRBJ1-1|TRBV27|.
TGTGCCAGCAGTTTCGGCCGCGAGACTGAAGCTTTCTTT
CASSFGRETEAFF
>few|19|TRBJ2-5|TRBV4-1|TRBD1
TGCGCCAGCAGCCACATATCCGGGACAGGGAACCAATTCCAAGAGACCCAGTACTTC
CASSHISGTGNQFQETQYF
>.|15|TRBJ2-3|TRBV4-2|.
TGTGCCAGCAGCCAAAATTGGCGGAGCACAGATACGCAGTATTTT
CASSQNWRSTDTQYF
>few|11|TRBJ1-2|TRBV29-1|.
TGCAGCGTCGAGACTAACTATGGCTACACCTTC
CSVETNYGYTF
>many|13|TRBJ2-7|TRBV19|.
TGTGCCAGTAGCCCAGCGTCCTCCTACGAGCAGTACTTC
CASSPASSYEQYF
>.|17|TRBJ1-6|TRBV27|.
TGTGCCAGCAGTTTACAGACAGCCAGCTCCTATAATTCACCCCTCCACTTT
CASSLQTASSYNSPLHF
>many|11|TRBJ2-5|TRBV7-9|.
TGTGCCAGCAGCAACGGCGAGACCCAGTACTTC
CASSNGETQYF
>.|13|TRBJ1-6|TRBV7-2|TRBD1
TGTGCCAGCAGCCAGGGGGCGGGACTACCCCTCCACTTT
CASSQGAGLPLHF
>.|14|TRBJ1-1|TRBV14|.
TGTGCCAGCAGCCTCCCAGGGGCCGGAGCTGAAGCTTTCTTT
CASSLPGAGAEAFF
>once|14|TRBJ2-5|TRBV9|.
TGTGCCAGCAGCGTAGGACTGACCGAAGAGACCCAGTACTTC
CASSVGLTEETQYF
>.|17|TRBJ2-1|TRBV6-2/TRBV6-3|TRBD1
TGTGCCAGCAGTTACATCCGGACAGGGGGTGTCTACAATGAGCAGTTCTTC
CASSYIRTGGVYNEQFF
>few|15|TRBJ2-3|TRBV6-2/TRBV6-3|.
TGTGCCAGCAGTTACAGTGGCTCGATGGCAGATACGCAGTATTTT
CASSYSGSMADTQYF
>few|16|TRBJ2-5|TRBV12-3/TRBV12-4|.
TGTGCCAGCAGTTTGGCCCCGGGGCGGACCGGCGAGACCCAGTACTTC
CASSLAPGRTGETQYF
>.|15|TRBJ2-1|TRBV7-8|.
TGTGCCAGCAGCTCCCGCCCGTTTCTAGCCGATGAGCAGTTCTTC
CASSSRPFLADEQFF
>few|17|TRBJ1-2|TRBV11-2|.
TGTGCCAGCAGCCCAGGCCCCTCAGGGGAGAGGGCCTATGGCTACACCTTC
CASSPGPSGERAYGYTF
>.|15|TRBJ1-2|TRBV20-1|TRBD1
TGCAGTGCTTCGCGCGGGGACAGGGAAGGCTATGGCTACACCTTC
CSASRGDREGYGYTF
>.|15|TRBJ1-4|TRBV6-8|TRBD1
TGTGCCAGCAGTTACTTACAGGGGCCTAATGAAAAACTGTTTTTT
CASSYLQGPNEKLFF
>few|15|TRBJ2-3|TRBV6-1|.
TGTGCCAGCAATGGATTCGGGACAAGCACAGATACGCAGTATTTT
CASNGFGTSTDTQYF
>.|14|TRBJ2-7|TRBV4-1|TRBD1
TGCGCCAGCCGCCAAGCGACAGGGACCTACGAGCAGTACTTC
CASRQATGTYEQYF
>.|16|TRBJ1-5|TRBV6-6|TRBD1
TGTGCCAGCAGTTACGGAGGGGGCGCGGACAATCAGCCCCAGCATTTT
CASSYGGGADNQPQHF
>few|15|TRBJ1-1|TRBV6-5|.
TGTGCCAGCACAAACGAAGGAAATCGGAACACTGAAGCTTTCTTT
CASTNEGNRNTEAFF
>.|19|TRBJ2-2|TRBV10-3|.
TGTGCCATCAGTGAGTCAGAAGCTACGAAGTACGCGAACACCGGGGAGCTGTTTTTT
CAISESEATKYANTGELFF
>.|15|TRBJ1-4|TRBV4-1|TRBD1
TGCGCCAGCAGCCAACGGGACAGGGGGCTGTCAAAACTGTTTTTT
CASSQRDRGLSKLFF
>.|15|TRBJ2-4|TRBV6-2/TRBV6-3|.
TGTGCCAGCAGTTACTCATCCGGGTCCCAAAACATTCAGTACTTC
CASSYSSGSQNIQYF
>.|13|TRBJ2-7|TRBV4-1|.
TGCGCCAGCAGCCCGGAAGGGCTCTACGAGCAGTACTTC
CASSPEGLYEQYF
>.|17|TRBJ2-3|TRBV27|.
TGTGCCAGCAGCCCCCCCTCGGTGAGGGGACCGGGGGATACGCAGTATTTT
CASSPPSVRGPGDTQYF